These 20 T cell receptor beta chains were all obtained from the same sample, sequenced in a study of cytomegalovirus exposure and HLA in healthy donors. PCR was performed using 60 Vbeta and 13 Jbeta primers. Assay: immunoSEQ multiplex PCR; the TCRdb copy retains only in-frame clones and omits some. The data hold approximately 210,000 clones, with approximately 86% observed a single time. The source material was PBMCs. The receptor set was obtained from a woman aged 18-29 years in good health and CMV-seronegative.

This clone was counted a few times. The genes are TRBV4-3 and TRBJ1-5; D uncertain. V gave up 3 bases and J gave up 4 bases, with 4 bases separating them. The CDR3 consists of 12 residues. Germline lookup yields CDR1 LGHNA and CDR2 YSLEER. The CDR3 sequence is CASSQSNQPQHF. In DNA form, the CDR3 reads TGCGCCAGCAGCCAGAGTAATCAGCCCCAGCATTTT.

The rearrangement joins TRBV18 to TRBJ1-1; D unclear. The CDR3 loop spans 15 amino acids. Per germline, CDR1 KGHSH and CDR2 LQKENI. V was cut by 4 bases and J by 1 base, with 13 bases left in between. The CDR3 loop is CASSRGPVANTEAFF. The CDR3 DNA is TGTGCCAGCTCACGAGGGCCCGTGGCGAACACTGAAGCTTTCTTT.

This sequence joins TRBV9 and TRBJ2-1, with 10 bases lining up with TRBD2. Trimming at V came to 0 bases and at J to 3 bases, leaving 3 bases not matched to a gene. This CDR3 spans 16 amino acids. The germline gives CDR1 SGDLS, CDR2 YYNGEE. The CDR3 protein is CASSVGLAGVYNEQFF. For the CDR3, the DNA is TGTGCCAGCAGCGTAGGGCTAGCGGGGGTCTACAATGAGCAGTTCTTC. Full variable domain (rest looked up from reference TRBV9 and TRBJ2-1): DSGVTQTPKHLITATGQRVTLRCSPRSGDLSVYWYQQSLDQGLQFLIQYYNGEERAKGNILERFSAQQFPDLHSELNLSSLELGDSALYFCASSVGLAGVYNEQFFGPGTRLTVL.

The CDR3 sequence is CASSLAGGRGSEAFF. The CDR3 region has the DNA TGCGCCAGCAGCTTGGCGGGGGGGCGGGGGAGTGAAGCTTTCTTT. This chain connects TRBV5-1 to TRBJ1-1; possibly TRBD1 for D (6 bases). Germline CDR1 is SGHRS and CDR2 is YFSETQ. This CDR3 contains 15 residues. The ends were cut back, 0 bases at V and 7 bases at J, with 16 bases in the middle. Full variable domain (rest looked up from reference TRBV5-1 and TRBJ1-1): KAGVTQTPRYLIKTRGQQVTLSCSPISGHRSVSWYQQTPGQGLQFLFEYFSETQRNKGNFPGRFSGRQFSNSRSEMNVSTLELGDSALYLCASSLAGGRGSEAFFGQGTRLTVV.

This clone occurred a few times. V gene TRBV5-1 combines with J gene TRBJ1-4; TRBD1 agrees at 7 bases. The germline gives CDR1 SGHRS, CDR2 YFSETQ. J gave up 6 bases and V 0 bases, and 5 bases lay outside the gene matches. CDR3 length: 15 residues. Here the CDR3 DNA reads TGCGCCAGCAGCTTGGAAGGACAGGCTCATGAAAAACTGTTTTTT. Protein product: CASSLEGQAHEKLFF.

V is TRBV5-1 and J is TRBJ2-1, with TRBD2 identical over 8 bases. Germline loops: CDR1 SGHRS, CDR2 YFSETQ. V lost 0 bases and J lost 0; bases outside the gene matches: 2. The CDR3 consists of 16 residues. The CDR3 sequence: CASSLAAGASYNEQFF. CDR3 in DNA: TGCGCCAGCAGCTTGGCAGCGGGAGCCTCCTACAATGAGCAGTTCTTC.

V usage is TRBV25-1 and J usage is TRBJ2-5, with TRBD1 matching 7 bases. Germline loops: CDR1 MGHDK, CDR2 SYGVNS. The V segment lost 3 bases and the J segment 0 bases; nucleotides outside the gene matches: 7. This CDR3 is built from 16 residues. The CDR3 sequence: CASSEGRQGYQETQYF. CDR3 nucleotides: TGTGCCAGCAGTGAGGGGAGACAGGGCTACCAAGAGACCCAGTACTTC.

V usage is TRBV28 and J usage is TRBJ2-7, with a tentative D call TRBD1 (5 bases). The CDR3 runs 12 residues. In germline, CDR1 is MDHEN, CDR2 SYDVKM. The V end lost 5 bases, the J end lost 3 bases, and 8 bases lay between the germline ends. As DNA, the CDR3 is TGTGCCAGCAGTAACCAGGGCTACGAGCAGTACTTC. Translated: CASSNQGYEQYF.

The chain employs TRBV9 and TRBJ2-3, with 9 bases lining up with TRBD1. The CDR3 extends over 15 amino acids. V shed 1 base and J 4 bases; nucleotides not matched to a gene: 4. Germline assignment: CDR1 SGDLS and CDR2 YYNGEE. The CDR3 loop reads CASSVSWTGADTQYF. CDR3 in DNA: TGTGCCAGCAGCGTATCTTGGACAGGGGCAGATACGCAGTATTTT.

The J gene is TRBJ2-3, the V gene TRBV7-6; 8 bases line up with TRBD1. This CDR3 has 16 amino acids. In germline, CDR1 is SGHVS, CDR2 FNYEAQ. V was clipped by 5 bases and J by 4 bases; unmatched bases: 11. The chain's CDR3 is CASSPSGGSEADTQYF. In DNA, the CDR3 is TGTGCCAGCAGCCCATCAGGGGGCAGTGAGGCAGATACGCAGTATTTT.

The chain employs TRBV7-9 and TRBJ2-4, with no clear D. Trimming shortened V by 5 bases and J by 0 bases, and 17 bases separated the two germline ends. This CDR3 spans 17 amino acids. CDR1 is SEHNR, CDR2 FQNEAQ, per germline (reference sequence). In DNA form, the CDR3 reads TGTGCCAGCAGCCCACAGAGAATGACCGTAGCCAAAAACATTCAGTACTTC. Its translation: CASSPQRMTVAKNIQYF.

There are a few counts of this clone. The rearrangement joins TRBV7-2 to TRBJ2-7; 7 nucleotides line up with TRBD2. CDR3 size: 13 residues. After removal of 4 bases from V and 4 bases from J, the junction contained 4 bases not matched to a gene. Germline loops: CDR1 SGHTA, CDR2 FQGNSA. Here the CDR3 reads CASSSREAYEQYF. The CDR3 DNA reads TGTGCCAGCAGCTCCCGGGAGGCTTACGAGCAGTACTTC.

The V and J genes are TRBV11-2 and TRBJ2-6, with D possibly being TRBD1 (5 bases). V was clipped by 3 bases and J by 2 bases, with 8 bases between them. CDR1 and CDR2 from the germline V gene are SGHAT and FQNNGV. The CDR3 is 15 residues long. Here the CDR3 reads CASSLTDTGANVLTF. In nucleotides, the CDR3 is TGTGCCAGCAGCTTGACAGATACTGGGGCCAACGTCCTGACTTTC.

CDR3 amino acids: CANRAGSEQYF. The CDR3 DNA reads TGTGCCAACCGTGCCGGGAGCGAGCAGTACTTC. The chain combines TRBV6-1 with TRBJ2-7; D possibly corresponds to TRBD2 (6 bases). The CDR3 length is 11 residues. Trimming stripped 10 bases from V and 6 bases from J, with 13 bases between. Germline loops: CDR1 MNHNS, CDR2 SASEGT.

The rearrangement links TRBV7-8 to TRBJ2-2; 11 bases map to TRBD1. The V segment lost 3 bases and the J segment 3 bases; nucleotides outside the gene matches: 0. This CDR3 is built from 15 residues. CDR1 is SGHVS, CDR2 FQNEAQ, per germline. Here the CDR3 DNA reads TGTGCCAGCAGCTTGGACAGGGGGCACACCGGGGAGCTGTTTTTT. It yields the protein CASSLDRGHTGELFF.

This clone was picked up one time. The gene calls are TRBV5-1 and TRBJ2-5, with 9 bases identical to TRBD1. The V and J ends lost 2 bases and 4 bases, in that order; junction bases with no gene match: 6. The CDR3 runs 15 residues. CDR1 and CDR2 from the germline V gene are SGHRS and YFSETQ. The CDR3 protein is CASSFGATGGETQYF. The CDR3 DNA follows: TGCGCCAGCAGCTTCGGAGCGACAGGGGGAGAGACCCAGTACTTC.

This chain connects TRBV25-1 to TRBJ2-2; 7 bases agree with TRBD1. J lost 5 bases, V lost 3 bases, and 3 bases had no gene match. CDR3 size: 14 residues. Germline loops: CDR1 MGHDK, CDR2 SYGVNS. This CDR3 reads CASSDEQGTGELFF. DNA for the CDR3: TGTGCCAGCAGTGATGAACAGGGGACCGGGGAGCTGTTTTTT. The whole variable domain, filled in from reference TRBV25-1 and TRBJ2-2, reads EADIYQTPRYLVIGTGKKITLECSQTMGHDKMYWYQQDPGMELHLIHYSYGVNSTEKGDLSSESTVSRIRTEHFPLTLESARPSHTSQYLCASSDEQGTGELFFGEGSRLTVL.

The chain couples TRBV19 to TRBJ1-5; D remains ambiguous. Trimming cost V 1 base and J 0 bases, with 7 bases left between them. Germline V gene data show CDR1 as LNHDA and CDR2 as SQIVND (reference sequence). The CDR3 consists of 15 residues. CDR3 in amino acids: CASSIAQYSNQPQHF. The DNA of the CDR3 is TGTGCCAGTAGTATAGCACAGTATAGCAATCAGCCCCAGCATTTT.

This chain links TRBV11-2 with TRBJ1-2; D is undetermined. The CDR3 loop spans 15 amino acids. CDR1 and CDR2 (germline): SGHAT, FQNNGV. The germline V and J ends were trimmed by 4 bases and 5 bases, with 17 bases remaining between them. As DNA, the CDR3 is TGTGCCAGCAGCTCCGACGGCGCGGGTCTTTATGGCTACACCTTC. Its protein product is CASSSDGAGLYGYTF.

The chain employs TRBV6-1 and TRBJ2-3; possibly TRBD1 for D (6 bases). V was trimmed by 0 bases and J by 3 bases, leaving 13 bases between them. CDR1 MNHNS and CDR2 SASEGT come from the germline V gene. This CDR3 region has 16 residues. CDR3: CASSEAGGQGTDTQYF. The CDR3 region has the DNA TGTGCCAGCAGTGAAGCAGGGGGTCAGGGAACAGATACGCAGTATTTT.